The 13 T cell receptor beta chains in this list originate from one sample, sequenced in a study of blood T cells in healthy people across ages. Primed by a sample-barcoded 5' primer and a J-beta primer mix, a second PCR proceeded for 7 to 11 cycles. TCRdb analysed the 5' RACE reads with MiXCR anew, one entry per CDR3 protein. The profile covers roughly 860,000 distinct CDR3 sequences, with 60% to 80% appearing a single time and approximately 30% taken by the ten largest. Sequenced: blood. The receptors originated from a man younger than 45 in good health.

This clonotype came up a few times. The chain links TRBV29-1 to TRBJ2-1, with 9 bases matching TRBD1. Trimming at V came to 3 bases and at J to 7 bases, leaving 10 bases not matched to a gene. This CDR3 is built from 15 residues. In germline, CDR1 is SQVTM, CDR2 ANQGSEA. CDR3 bases: TGCAGCGTTGAGTTTAGGACAGGGGTGGTGAATGAGCAGTTCTTC. Its protein product is CSVEFRTGVVNEQFF.

The chain is built from TRBV6-5 and TRBJ2-3, with D perhaps matching TRBD2 (5 bases). The CDR3 loop spans 14 amino acids. CDR1 and CDR2 (germline): MNHEY, SVGAGI. The V end was cut by 6 bases, the J end by 0 bases, with 10 bases between. CDR3 nucleotide sequence: TGTGCCAGCAGGGCCCCGGGAAGCACAGATACGCAGTATTTT. Translation: CASRAPGSTDTQYF.

This clonotype was detected a few times. The genes are TRBV6-2 or TRBV6-3 and TRBJ2-7; TRBD1 aligns across 8 bases. Germline lookup yields CDR1 MNHEY and CDR2 SVGEGT. The CDR3 length is 16 residues. Unmatched junction bases numbered 11, after V lost 7 bases and J lost 0 bases. The CDR3 here is CASKDGGQGASYEQYF. The DNA of the CDR3 is TGTGCCAGCAAGGACGGAGGGCAGGGGGCCTCCTACGAGCAGTACTTC.

The chain uses TRBV12-3 or TRBV12-4 and TRBJ2-4; D is perhaps TRBD2 (5 bases). This CDR3 spans 13 amino acids. The V end was cut by 7 bases, the J end by 13 bases, with 20 bases between. CDR3 bases: TGTGCCAGCATTCCTCCCGAGGCTAGCTGGCAGTACTTC. Encoded protein: CASIPPEASWQYF.

This clonotype was seen more than once but under ten times. The rearrangement joins TRBV7-2 to TRBJ2-3; 7 bases are a match to TRBD1. V lost 2 bases and J lost 2; bases outside the gene matches: 7. CDR1 SGHTA and CDR2 FQGNSA come from the germline V gene. CDR3 length: 16 amino acids. The CDR3 DNA sequence: TGTGCCAGCAGCTTAAATCCCGGGACAGTCACAGATACGCAGTATTTT. It codes for CASSLNPGTVTDTQYF. Combining the CDR3 with reference TRBV7-2 and TRBJ2-3 gives the whole variable domain GAGVSQSPSNKVTEKGKDVELRCDPISGHTALYWYRQSLGQGLEFLIYFQGNSAPDKSGLPSDRFSAERTGGSVSTLTIQRTQQEDSAVYLCASSLNPGTVTDTQYFGPGTRLTVL.

This rearrangement joins TRBV6-5 to TRBJ2-5, with 7 bases fitting TRBD2. CDR3 length equals 14 residues. Germline V gene sequence: CDR1 MNHEY, CDR2 SVGAGI. With 4 bases clipped from V and 5 bases from J, the junction kept 7 bases outside the gene matches. The CDR3 DNA sequence: TGTGCCAGCAGTTTTCGGGGGGATTGGGAGACCCAGTACTTC. As protein: CASSFRGDWETQYF.

This clonotype showed up just once. The V and J genes are TRBV4-3 and TRBJ2-3; D not resolved. Germline CDR1 LGHNA, CDR2 YSLEER. V was cut by 0 bases and J by 5 bases, with 9 bases left in between. The CDR3 totals 14 residues. The chain's CDR3 is CASSQDRVLDTQYF. The CDR3 DNA sequence: TGCGCCAGCAGCCAAGATCGGGTACTAGATACGCAGTATTTT.

The chain is built from TRBV27 and TRBJ1-4; TRBD1 is a possible D gene (6 bases). V lost 0 bases, J lost 11 bases, and 10 bases lay in between. The CDR3 is made up of 13 amino acids. The germline gives CDR1 MNHEY, CDR2 SMNVEV (reference sequence). The CDR3 here is CASSLSSRGKLFF. CDR3 coding DNA: TGTGCCAGCAGTTTATCGAGTAGGGGGAAACTGTTTTTT.

The chain employs TRBV15 and TRBJ2-6, with D perhaps matching TRBD1 (6 bases). CDR1 is LNHNV, CDR2 YYDKDF, per germline (reference sequence). CDR3 length: 14 residues. V was shortened by 4 bases and J by 4 bases, with 8 bases between the two germline ends. The CDR3 coding sequence is TGTGCCACCAGCAACAGGGCCGGGGCCAACGTCCTGACTTTC. This encodes CATSNRAGANVLTF.

The V gene is TRBV7-9, the J gene TRBJ2-1; a possible D gene is TRBD2 (5 bases). CDR3 length: 17 amino acids. Trimming cost V 8 bases and J 2 bases, with 22 bases left between them. Germline lookup yields CDR1 SEHNR and CDR2 FQNEAQ (reference sequence). The CDR3 reads CASSPLGGLAAYNEQFF. The CDR3 DNA reads TGTGCCAGCTCACCCTTAGGTGGGCTAGCCGCCTACAATGAGCAGTTCTTC.

The CDR3, as DNA: TGTGCCAGCAGTCGACTAGCGGGTCTAACCAATGAGCAGTTCTTC. This encodes CASSRLAGLTNEQFF. The V and J genes are TRBV12-3 or TRBV12-4 and TRBJ2-1, with TRBD2 matching 10 bases. J was trimmed by 6 bases and V by 5 bases; bases with no gene match: 7. CDR3 length equals 15 residues.

This chain uses TRBV7-3 with TRBJ2-1; D not resolved. Germline CDR1 reads SGHTA; CDR2 reads FQGTGA. Trimming took off 1 base at V and 4 bases at J, with 8 bases between the two ends. The CDR3 covers 14 residues. This CDR3 is CASSLNKQYNEQFF. In DNA form, the CDR3 reads TGTGCCAGCAGCTTAAATAAGCAGTACAATGAGCAGTTCTTC.

The V and J genes are TRBV6-2 or TRBV6-3 and TRBJ2-7; D is possibly TRBD1 (6 bases). CDR3 length equals 15 residues. Germline values: CDR1 MNHEY, CDR2 SVGEGT. Between the trimmed V and J ends, which lost 5 bases and 0 bases, there was a span of 14 bases. CDR3 protein: CASSPDRFYSYEQYF. The CDR3 nucleotides read TGTGCCAGCAGTCCTGACAGGTTCTACTCCTACGAGCAGTACTTC.